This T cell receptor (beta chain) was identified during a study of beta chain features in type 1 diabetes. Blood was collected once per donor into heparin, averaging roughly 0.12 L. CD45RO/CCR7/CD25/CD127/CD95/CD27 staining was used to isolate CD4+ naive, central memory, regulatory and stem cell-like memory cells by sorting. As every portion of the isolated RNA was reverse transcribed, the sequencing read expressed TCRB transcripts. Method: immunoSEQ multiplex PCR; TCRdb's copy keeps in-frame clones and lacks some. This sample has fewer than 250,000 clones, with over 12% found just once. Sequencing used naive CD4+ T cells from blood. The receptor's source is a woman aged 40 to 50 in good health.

The CDR3 protein is CASSLGGGATMEQYF. DNA of the CDR3: TGTGCCAGCAGCTTAGGTGGGGGGGCCACTATGGAGCAGTACTTC. This sequence joins TRBV7-2 and TRBJ2-7; D is possibly TRBD2 (7 bases). Germline V gene data show CDR1 as SGHTA and CDR2 as FQGNSA. The CDR3 is made up of 15 amino acids. Trimming pared 1 base from V and 7 bases from J, leaving 17 bases between.